This T cell receptor beta chain appears in the sequencing data of a study of T cells in localized non-small cell lung cancer. Notes on this clone: Its antigen is currently unknown.

Study observations and caveats: Uninvolved neighboring lung showed the greatest T cell clonality, exceeding tumor. The appearance of a median 57 of the top 100 tumor clones was seen in adjacent lung. Sequencing covered just one tumor region, so heterogeneity cannot be ruled out.

Generated by immunoSEQ multiplex PCR, the TCRdb table keeps only in-frame clones and is missing some. Of over 30,000 clones listed, around nine tenths were seen once; the top ten hold 2.5% to 3%. CDR3 length equals 18 residues. Sequences were derived from peripheral blood, sampled before any cancer treatment. This chain joins TRBV21-1 and TRBJ2-7; the table assigns TRBD2, which was not confirmed against the DNA. TRBV21-1 is reported as a pseudogene. The sequence derives from a woman aged 40-69 years with stage I lung adenocarcinoma. Here the CDR3 reads CASSKATRREDKCYEQYF. CDR3 coding DNA: TGTGCCAGCAGCAAAGCCACTCGAAGGGAGGACAAGTGCTACGAGCAGTACTTC.